This entry lists 21 T cell receptor beta chains sequenced from one sample in a study of shared clonotypes between healthy human individuals. Produced via immunoSEQ multiplex PCR; TCRdb's table is partial and in-frame only. The sample yields about 480,000 clones, over 75% seen once. The sequencing sample was made of PBMCs. These receptors came from a woman between 35 and 50 years old in good health. Some clones in this sample may be carry-over from other donors' samples.

V and J are TRBV5-4 and TRBJ2-1; D is perhaps TRBD2 (6 bases). From germline, CDR1 is SGHNT and CDR2 YYREEE (reference sequence). V lost 4 bases to trimming and J lost 9 bases, with 14 bases between them. This CDR3 spans 13 amino acids. Here the CDR3 DNA reads TGTGCCAGCAGCAATAAATCTAGCGTTGAGCAGTTCTTC. Translation: CASSNKSSVEQFF.

The V and J genes are TRBV18 and TRBJ1-5, with D hard to call. This CDR3 has 14 amino acids. V was cut by 2 bases and J by 10 bases, with 15 bases left in between. Germline V gene lookup returns CDR1 KGHSH and CDR2 LQKENI. CDR3 region: CASSPGKGGYPQHF. The CDR3 DNA sequence: TGTGCCAGCTCACCAGGGAAGGGCGGATACCCCCAGCATTTT.

J is TRBJ2-6 and V is TRBV28; 7 bases fit TRBD1. CDR1 and CDR2 from the germline V gene are MDHEN and SYDVKM. Trimming removed 8 bases from V and 3 bases from J; junction bases left unmatched: 7. The CDR3 is made up of 15 amino acids. CDR3 residues: CASGQVWSGANVLTF. For the CDR3, the DNA is TGTGCCAGCGGACAGGTCTGGAGTGGGGCCAACGTCCTGACTTTC.

This chain links TRBV9 with TRBJ2-5; no clear D. V lost 3 bases and J lost 5, with 11 bases in between. The germline V gene encodes CDR1 SGDLS and CDR2 YYNGEE. This CDR3 is 13 amino acids long. The CDR3 loop reads CASSARSLETQYF. CDR3 coding DNA: TGTGCCAGCAGCGCTCGGAGTTTGGAGACCCAGTACTTC.

There are a few counts of this clone. J is TRBJ2-7 and V is TRBV15, with D possibly being TRBD2 (6 bases). V lost 0 bases, J lost 5 bases, and 8 bases lay in between. From germline, CDR1 is LNHNV and CDR2 YYDKDF (reference sequence). This CDR3 contains 13 residues. Written as DNA, the CDR3 is TGTGCCACCAGCAGAGATCGGAGGGACGAGCAGTACTTC. Its protein is CATSRDRRDEQYF.

The V and J genes are TRBV28 and TRBJ1-5; TRBD1 aligns across 10 bases. The CDR3 sequence is 16 residues long. The trim removed 6 bases at V and 2 bases at J, leaving 7 bases unmatched. Per germline, CDR1 MDHEN and CDR2 SYDVKM. The CDR3 nucleotides read TGTGCCAGCAGCCGGACAGGGGGTTTAGGCAATCAGCCCCAGCATTTT. This gives the protein CASSRTGGLGNQPQHF.

This chain uses TRBV2 with TRBJ2-7; the match to TRBD1 covers 10 bases. CDR1 is SNHLY and CDR2 is FYNNEI in the germline V gene. Trimming at V came to 6 bases and at J to 0 bases, leaving 5 bases not matched to a gene. This CDR3 region has 15 residues. CDR3 sequence reads: CASRPGQGPSYEQYF. CDR3 nucleotide sequence: TGTGCCAGCAGACCGGGACAGGGGCCCTCCTACGAGCAGTACTTC.

This rearrangement joins TRBV30 to TRBJ2-7; D is perhaps TRBD2 (5 bases). Trimming stripped 0 bases from V and 2 bases from J, with 11 bases between. Germline values: CDR1 GTSNPN, CDR2 SVGIG (reference sequence). This CDR3 contains 14 residues. The CDR3 DNA reads TGTGCCTGGAGTGTACGTACCGGGACCTACGAGCAGTACTTC. Its translation: CAWSVRTGTYEQYF.

This chain uses TRBV27 with TRBJ2-7, with TRBD2 matching over 10 bases. The trim removed 4 bases at V and 4 bases at J, leaving 4 bases unmatched. This CDR3 has 14 residues. Per the germline V gene, CDR1 is MNHEY and CDR2 is SMNVEV (reference sequence). As DNA, the CDR3 is TGTGCCAGCAGTTGGGGAGCGGGAGGGTACGAGCAGTACTTC. It specifies CASSWGAGGYEQYF.

The chain employs TRBV5-1 and TRBJ2-2; 8 bases fit TRBD1. The CDR3 consists of 17 residues. Trimming took 0 bases from V and 6 from J; bases not matched to a gene: 10. Looked up from germline, CDR1 is SGHRS and CDR2 is YFSETQ. Written as DNA, the CDR3 is TGCGCCAGCAGCTTGGTTTCAGGGGGCAGCGGCGCCGGGGAGCTGTTTTTT. Its protein product is CASSLVSGGSGAGELFF.

The rearrangement joins TRBV6-6 to TRBJ2-7; 10 bases align to TRBD2. Germline V CDR1 and CDR2: MNHNY, SVGAGI (reference sequence). After removal of 5 bases from V and 6 bases from J, the junction contained 7 bases not matched to a gene. The CDR3 length is 14 residues. The DNA of the CDR3 is TGTGCCAGCAGTCAAGCGGGAGGGCGAAGCGAGCAGTACTTC. This codes for CASSQAGGRSEQYF.

J is TRBJ2-7 and V is TRBV15; TRBD2 aligns across 10 bases. This CDR3 spans 17 amino acids. Trimming at V came to 0 bases and at J to 6 bases, leaving 11 bases not matched to a gene. Germline V CDR1 and CDR2: LNHNV, YYDKDF (reference sequence). DNA for the CDR3: TGTGCCACCAGCAGAGATAGGGCTAGCGGGAGATGGTCCGAGCAGTACTTC. Protein product: CATSRDRASGRWSEQYF.

The CDR3: CASSLEASWAYEQYF. The CDR3 nucleotides read TGTGCCAGCAGCTTAGAGGCGTCCTGGGCCTACGAGCAGTACTTC. The chain couples TRBV11-2 to TRBJ2-7, with D unclear. This CDR3 comprises 15 residues. Germline CDR1 SGHAT, CDR2 FQNNGV. The V end lost 0 bases, the J end lost 2 bases, and 11 bases lay between the germline ends.

The sample holds many counts of this clone. The V gene is TRBV19, the J gene TRBJ2-1; TRBD2 aligns across 15 bases. Germline assignment: CDR1 LNHDA and CDR2 SQIVND (reference sequence). V was clipped by 5 bases and J by 1 base; unmatched bases: 6. This CDR3 has 18 residues. The DNA for the CDR3 is TGTGCCAGTAGTCCGGGACTAGCGGGAGGTGGTTCCTACAATGAGCAGTTCTTC. Translation: CASSPGLAGGGSYNEQFF.

This clone was detected ten times or more. The rearrangement links TRBV11-2 to TRBJ2-3; D call uncertain. CDR1 and CDR2 (germline): SGHAT, FQNNGV. CDR3 size: 14 residues. V was trimmed by 2 bases and J by 1 base, leaving 7 bases between them. CDR3 protein: CASSLYSGTDTQYF. CDR3 DNA sequence: TGTGCCAGCAGCTTATATTCCGGCACAGATACGCAGTATTTT.

CDR3 DNA sequence: TGTGCCAGCAGGATTTTCCAAGAGACCCAGTACTTC. Translation gives CASRIFQETQYF. The rearrangement joins TRBV2 to TRBJ2-5; D is undetermined. This CDR3 region has 12 residues. Looked up from germline, CDR1 is SNHLY and CDR2 is FYNNEI. With 6 bases removed from V and 1 base from J, the gap between germline ends came to 6 bases.

This clone was seen a few times. The rearrangement uses TRBV2 and TRBJ1-5, with D possibly matching TRBD1 (6 bases). The germline V and J ends were trimmed by 8 bases and 4 bases, with 12 bases remaining between them. This CDR3 has 13 amino acids. Germline V gives CDR1 SNHLY, CDR2 FYNNEI. CDR3 loop: CASQGQKNQPQHF. The CDR3 nucleotides are TGTGCCAGCCAAGGACAGAAGAATCAGCCCCAGCATTTT.

To note about this clone: This specimen includes other DNA sequences encoding the same CDR3. The chain couples TRBV19 to TRBJ1-2; D unresolved. Germline V CDR1 and CDR2: LNHDA, SQIVND (reference sequence). The CDR3 length is 12 residues. The ends were cut back, 3 bases at V and 4 bases at J, with 6 bases in the middle. The CDR3 spells CASSMGTYGYTF. The CDR3 nucleotides read TGTGCCAGTAGTATGGGCACCTATGGCTACACCTTC.

This chain connects TRBV30 to TRBJ2-2; no clear D gene. V was cut by 1 base and J by 5 bases, with 11 bases left in between. The germline V gene has CDR1 GTSNPN and CDR2 SVGIG (reference sequence). This CDR3 has 14 amino acids. CDR3 bases: TGTGCCTGGAGTGGAATTCGGGTGACCGGGGAGCTGTTTTTT. Translated, it gives CAWSGIRVTGELFF.

CDR3 sequence reads: CASSGAGRHEQYF. The CDR3 DNA reads as TGTGCCAGCAGCGGGGCAGGGAGGCACGAGCAGTACTTC. The gene calls are TRBV5-4 and TRBJ2-5; possible D gene TRBD2, 6 bases. TRBJ2-7 matches the DNA end more closely, so the J call is doubtful. The CDR3 sequence is 13 residues long. Germline V CDR1 and CDR2: SGHNT, YYREEE (reference sequence).

DNA for the CDR3: TGTGCCATCAGTGCAGGAGGGGGACTAGAAGAGGGTGAGCAGTTCTTC. Amino acid sequence: CAISAGGGLEEGEQFF. The chain uses TRBV10-3 and TRBJ2-1; 8 positions agree with TRBD2. Looked up from germline, CDR1 is ENHRY and CDR2 is SYGVKD. V trimming: 4 bases; J trimming: 9 bases; junction bases outside the gene matches: 14. The CDR3 is made up of 16 amino acids.